What follows describes a single TCR beta chain. Its antigen is as yet unknown. TCRdb's table, derived via immunoSEQ multiplex PCR, lists solely in-frame clones and lacks some. The sample yields more than 60,000 clones, more than 90% seen once. This sample is drawn from a study of PD-1 blockade in classical Hodgkin lymphoma. Points from the study as a whole: Researchers reported that CD4+ TCR diversity, though not CD8+, rose significantly by C4D1.

Looked up from germline, CDR1 is MGHRA and CDR2 is YSYEKL. CDR3 length equals 15 residues. V lost 1 base to trimming and J lost 4 bases, with 12 bases between them. All trial patients relapsed after autologous stem cell transplantation. Sequenced material: peripheral blood mononuclear cells (PBMCs), taken at baseline. The rearrangement joins TRBV4-1 to TRBJ2-3; D is perhaps TRBD2 (6 bases). The clonotype comes from a human donor with classical Hodgkin lymphoma. CDR3 region: CASSQGGISADTQYF. The CDR3 nucleotides read TGCGCCAGCAGCCAAGGCGGGATCAGTGCAGATACGCAGTATTTT.